This T cell receptor (beta chain) emerged from a study of T cells in Graves' hyperthyroidism and ophthalmopathy (dated by TCRdb to about 2019). Context from the whole study: TCR V-J signatures able to tell the groups apart were searched for in a discovery cohort of 95 to 100 patients, of whom over 40 had Graves' ophthalmopathy and more than 55 had stable Graves' hyperthyroidism. Prospective prediction of ophthalmopathy was tested in an independent validation cohort of some 20 hyperthyroidism patients and approximately 17 patients who later progressed to ophthalmopathy. The 100 discovery patients were randomly divided into training and test sets at a 7:3 ratio. The study also compared thyroid tissue and blood T-cell repertoires from a handful of Graves' hyperthyroidism patients. Following sampling, methimazole starting at 30 mg daily was given to hyperthyroidism patients, and high-dose intravenous methylprednisolone was given to ophthalmopathy patients. TCR Vbeta CDR3 sequencing of 130 to 150 peripheral blood samples (roughly 41 ophthalmopathy, around 80 hyperthyroidism and approximately 17 progressor patients) is reported in the paper. Study-wide conclusions, independent of this receptor: No statistical method was used to fix the sample size in advance, and group allocation was not hidden from the investigators. Most expanded thyroid clonotypes (frequency above 0.001) were also found in blood, which suggests that blood repertoires may mirror thyroid immune responses. Ophthalmopathy was separated from stable hyperthyroidism by a 13 V-J signature model, with around 88% sensitivity and 81% to 83% specificity obtained in cross-validation and 80%/75% obtained in testing. In validation, progression to ophthalmopathy was predicted by the model with around 71% sensitivity and 72% to 85% specificity, a median of approximately 6.5 months before onset.

TCR beta CDR3 regions were amplified from RNA transcripts. For the first round of RT-PCR on the TCR CDR3, the HTBI primer set was used together with the Qiagen OneStep RT-PCR kit. Libraries were constructed in a second round of multiplex PCR, after which size selection and purification were carried out. Paired-end sequencing of the libraries was performed with 100 bp reads on an Illumina HiSeq2000. The paper's data handling went like this. SOAPnuke was used to process the raw data, with reads discarded if the reads contained adapters or uncalled bases, had a mean Phred below 15, or lacked an exact constant-primer or identifier match. COPE v1.2.5 was used to merge the high-quality paired reads, and each unique nucleotide sequence was defined as a clonotype. MiTCR v1.1 was used to align clonotypes to the IMGT TRBV, TRBD and TRBJ reference segments. Only V-J combinations with frequency above 0.0001, covering 99% to 99.2% of repertoires, were analysed. A TCS score was defined as the ratio of F50 (clonal expansion) to E x V (chaos), with BLOSUM62-based TCRdist applied between CDR3 peptides within each V-J. Welch's t-statistics and random forest reduced around 510 V-J features to about 13, which were used in a naive Bayes classifier (R e1071). Starting from the raw public reads, TCRdb applied fastp trimming at Q25, assembled clones with MiXCR and retained in-frame beta chains. One record per CDR3 amino acid sequence lists the most common genes and DNA. TCRdb's processing, not the authors' own work, is the source of the V and J calls. This sample has 600,000 or so distinct CDR3 sequences in its table, and around 42% of those were observed once. The ten biggest clones cover roughly 8.2% of the sample.

Taken from the germline V gene, the CDR1 and CDR2 loops are SQVTM and ANQGSEA. Trimming at the junction amounts to 0 bases on V and 11 bases on J, and the germline ends lie 11 bases apart. Its CDR3 holds 12 amino acids, cysteine through phenylalanine. Just the 36-base CDR3 DNA is kept, in frame starting at base 1. This clonotype showed up many times. Its recognized antigen is unknown. No much larger clone exists at a distance of one base, and base qualities are not known. Stable Graves' hyperthyroidism was defined as no progression to ophthalmopathy during 18 months of follow-up. Hyperthyroidism patients were aged 18 to 65 years and newly diagnosed, with disease duration of less than 2 months. Patients with uncontrolled infections, other autoimmune diseases, pregnancy or lactation were excluded. Clinical symptoms, serum thyroxine and TRAb, thyroid ultrasound, and orbital computed tomography formed the basis for the diagnoses. Total RNA was extracted using Trizol reagent, and RNA quality was assessed on an Agilent 2100 Bioanalyzer.

The sequence derives from a woman under 30 with Graves' hyperthyroidism. Donor details come from another sample of the same person, matched by shared clones. The sequencing input was peripheral blood or thyroid tissue (not recorded which). The rearrangement joined TRBV29-1 to TRBJ1-5, with the D gene not clear enough to name. The DNA is as follows: TGCAGCGTTGAAGACGACCATGCAGCCCAGCATTTT. The encoded protein is CSVEDDHAAQHF.